Listed below are T cell receptor beta chains from one sample, sequenced in a study of blood T cell repertoires in COVID-19. TCRdb's table, derived via immunoSEQ multiplex PCR, lists solely in-frame clones and lacks some. The sample has roughly 220,000 clones, under 90% seen once; the top ten hold 15% to 20%. The sample was peripheral blood. These TCRs come from a man aged 25-45 years with active or convalescent COVID-19. Each CDR3 is given with its conserved first and last residue. The D gene is left open where the match is weak. Rows may omit the clone size; those that give it use once, few, many or a size class.

cdr3_aa cdr3_nt v_call clone_size j_call d_call
CAWSPGTLDYEQYF TGTGCCTGGAGTCCCGGGACTTTGGACTACGAGCAGTACTTC TRBV30 once TRBJ2-7 .
CASSPRTSGIYEQYF TGTGCCAGCAGCCCGAGGACTAGCGGTATCTACGAGCAGTACTTC TRBV7-9 . TRBJ2-7 TRBD2
CATRDARGGNQPQHF TGTGCCACCAGGGACGCCCGGGGTGGCAATCAGCCCCAGCATTTT TRBV24-1 . TRBJ1-5 .
CASSQETGGPGELFF TGCGCCAGCAGCCAAGAAACGGGGGGGCCCGGGGAGCTGTTTTTT TRBV4-3 . TRBJ2-2 TRBD2
CASSLWGDIQYF TGTGCCAGCAGCTTGTGGGGGGACATTCAGTACTTC TRBV7-2 . TRBJ2-4 .
CASSPLGLSPGETQYF TGTGCCAGCAGCCCTCTTGGTCTATCGCCGGGGGAGACCCAGTACTTC TRBV11-2 . TRBJ2-5 .
CASSWGQGVAEAFF TGCGCCAGCAGCTGGGGACAGGGGGTAGCTGAAGCTTTCTTT TRBV5-1 . TRBJ1-1 TRBD1
CASSPPSRPGAGDF TGTGCCAGCAGTCCCCCCTCCCGACCAGGAGCGGGGGACTTC TRBV28 . TRBJ2-7 TRBD2
CASSPQGNEQFF TGTGCCAGCTCACCACAGGGGAATGAGCAGTTCTTC TRBV18 . TRBJ2-1 .
CASSPGYSGGFNEQYF TGTGCCAGCAGCCCCGGTTATAGCGGGGGGTTCAACGAGCAGTACTTC TRBV4-2 . TRBJ2-7 TRBD2
CASNKLLSTDTQYF TGTGCCAGCAACAAACTACTTAGCACAGATACGCAGTATTTT TRBV28 . TRBJ2-3 .
CASSEGVETQYF TGTGCCAGCAGTGAAGGCGTGGAGACCCAGTACTTC TRBV6-1 . TRBJ2-5 .
CASSLARGAGELFF TGTGCCAGCAGCTTAGCGCGAGGTGCCGGGGAGCTGTTTTTT TRBV7-6 . TRBJ2-2 .
CASSYGVTWGNQPQHF TGTGCCAGCAGTTACGGAGTAACCTGGGGCAATCAGCCCCAGCATTTT TRBV6-2/TRBV6-3 . TRBJ1-5 .
CASSNGGAQPQHF TGTGCCAGCAGCAACGGAGGGGCACAGCCCCAGCATTTT TRBV21-1 . TRBJ1-5 .
CASSPQTANQPQHF TGTGCCAGCAGTCCCCAGACAGCAAATCAGCCCCAGCATTTT TRBV6-5 once TRBJ1-5 .
CASSLERSEAFF TGTGCCAGCAGCTTAGAGAGGTCTGAAGCTTTCTTT TRBV11-2 . TRBJ1-1 .
CASRSLRGTNTGELFF TGTGCCAGTAGATCCCTCAGGGGGACGAACACCGGGGAGCTGTTTTTT TRBV19 . TRBJ2-2 TRBD1
CASSDYTGGADYGYTF TGTGCCAGCAGTGACTATACAGGGGGCGCTGACTATGGCTACACCTTC TRBV28 . TRBJ1-2 TRBD1
CASTSSDRAKNIQYF TGTGCCAGCACCTCCTCAGACAGAGCCAAAAACATTCAGTACTTC TRBV6-4 . TRBJ2-4 .
CASSSGNNEQFF TGTGCCAGCAGCTCGGGAAACAATGAGCAGTTCTTC TRBV11-3 . TRBJ2-1 .
CASSPRGQQETQYF TGTGCCAGCTCACCACGAGGGCAACAAGAGACCCAGTACTTC TRBV18 . TRBJ2-5 .
CASSESRGGGYDTQYF TGCGCCAGCAGTGAGTCGAGAGGGGGCGGGTACGATACGCAGTATTTT TRBV10-1 . TRBJ2-3 TRBD1
CASSLDSSGNTIYF TGTGCCAGCAGCTTAGACAGTTCTGGAAACACCATATATTTT TRBV7-2 few TRBJ1-3 .
CASSYSRAGNTGELFF TGTGCCAGCAGTTACTCGAGAGCGGGAAACACCGGGGAGCTGTTTTTT TRBV6-6 . TRBJ2-2 TRBD2
CASSIGVGDSPLHF TGTGCCAGTAGTATAGGAGTCGGGGATTCACCCCTCCACTTT TRBV19 . TRBJ1-6 .
CASSSVWALDTQYF TGTGCCAGCAGTTCCGTGTGGGCTTTAGATACGCAGTATTTT TRBV6-5 . TRBJ2-3 .
CASSPDSANTGELFF TGTGCCAGCAGTCCGGACAGCGCGAACACCGGGGAGCTGTTTTTT TRBV9 few TRBJ2-2 .
CASSLRRTGDLNQPQHF TGTGCCAGCAGCTTGCGTAGGACAGGGGACCTCAATCAGCCCCAGCATTTT TRBV5-6 . TRBJ1-5 TRBD1
CASSSLERTGKAQPQHF TGTGCCAGCAGTTCCTTGGAGCGGACAGGGAAAGCGCAGCCCCAGCATTTT TRBV6-2/TRBV6-3 few TRBJ1-5 TRBD1
CAWSVWTAVSAGGEETQYF TGTGCCTGGAGTGTCTGGACAGCAGTCTCGGCGGGAGGAGAAGAGACCCAGTACTTC TRBV30 once TRBJ2-5 TRBD2
CASSPQPGRAKNIQYF TGCGCCAGCAGCCCTCAGCCCGGGAGGGCCAAAAACATTCAGTACTTC TRBV4-1 . TRBJ2-4 TRBD2
CASSPGLAGGTGELFF TGTGCCAGCAGCCCGGGACTAGCGGGAGGCACCGGGGAGCTGTTTTTT TRBV7-2 . TRBJ2-2 TRBD2